The 20 T cell receptor beta chains below were found in one sample sequenced in a study of T cell repertoires in aging, cancer and after chemotherapy. A mixed TRB-A/B primer pool amplified rearranged TRB by multiplex touch-down PCR. MiXCR, run by TCRdb on the multiplex PCR reads, gives a single entry per CDR3 protein. This table holds a few thousand distinct CDR3 sequences, around 70% found once. The template was genomic DNA from peripheral blood, not RNA. Material for sequencing was blood. These receptors came from a human donor with a solid tumor.

This clonotype was counted once. This chain uses TRBV29-1 with TRBJ2-7; D could derive from TRBD1 or TRBD2 (7 bases each). There are 16 residues in the CDR3. V lost 6 bases and J 3 bases, leaving 24 bases between the germline ends. The germline CDR1 and CDR2 sequences are SQVTM and ANQGSEA. CDR3 region: CSVIEGGGTERYEQYF. CDR3 nucleotide sequence: TGCAGCGTGATTGAGGGGGGGGGGACAGAGCGCTACGAGCAGTACTTC.

This clonotype was recorded a few times. V gene TRBV18 combines with J gene TRBJ1-2; a possible D gene is TRBD1 (5 bases). V was clipped by 4 bases and J by 0 bases, with 15 bases between them. The CDR3 runs to 16 residues. Germline CDR1 reads KGHSH; CDR2 reads LQKENI. The CDR3 DNA sequence: TGTGCCAGCTCACTCCCTCAGGGAAGAGCTAACTATGGCTACACCTTC. Its protein is CASSLPQGRANYGYTF.

The rearrangement joins TRBV20-1 to TRBJ1-4; a possible D gene is TRBD1 (5 bases). Germline assignment: CDR1 DFQATT and CDR2 SNEGSKA (reference sequence). The CDR3 is made up of 14 amino acids. V lost 1 base to trimming and J lost 2 bases, with 8 bases between them. The DNA for the CDR3 is TGCAGTGCTAGAGTGACAGTTACTAATGAAAAACTGTTTTTT. Encoded protein: CSARVTVTNEKLFF.

V usage is TRBV7-9 and J usage is TRBJ1-1, with D uncertain. Germline V gives CDR1 SEHNR, CDR2 FQNEAQ (reference sequence). Trimming removed 5 bases from V and 4 bases from J, with 11 bases in between. This CDR3 has 13 residues. This chain's CDR3 is CASSTDLGTEAFF. For the CDR3, the DNA is TGTGCCAGCAGCACCGACCTGGGCACTGAAGCTTTCTTT.

The V call is TRBV4-1, the J call TRBJ1-2, with a tentative D call TRBD1 (6 bases). The germline V gene has CDR1 MGHRA and CDR2 YSYEKL. Trimming left V 0 bases short and J 3 bases short, with 11 bases between. This CDR3 spans 15 amino acids. Written as DNA, the CDR3 is TGCGCCAGCAGCCAAGATTTCAGGGGACACTATGGCTACACCTTC. It specifies CASSQDFRGHYGYTF.

The rearrangement uses TRBV12-3 or TRBV12-4 and TRBJ1-1; 7 nucleotides align to TRBD1. The CDR3 totals 15 residues. V gave up 4 bases and J gave up 4 bases; unmatched junction bases: 9. CDR3 in amino acids: CASSYPTGKGTEAFF. The CDR3 DNA follows: TGTGCCAGCAGTTACCCGACAGGGAAAGGCACTGAAGCTTTCTTT.

DNA of the CDR3: TGCGCGGCAGAGGGACAAGATGGCTACACCTTC. It is translated as CAAEGQDGYTF. The chain carries TRBV29-1 and TRBJ1-2, with a tentative D call TRBD1 (6 bases). The V gene's germline CDR1 is SQVTM and CDR2 ANQGSEA. The CDR3 sequence is 11 residues long.

V is TRBV7-9 and J is TRBJ1-2; D unclear. This CDR3 has 17 residues. Trimming left V 0 bases short and J 2 bases short, with 16 bases between. The germline gives CDR1 SEHNR, CDR2 FQNEAQ (reference sequence). CDR3 loop: CASSLADQANPNYGYTF. The CDR3 DNA is TGTGCCAGCAGCTTAGCCGATCAGGCGAACCCAAACTATGGCTACACCTTC.

The rearrangement joins TRBV6-5 to TRBJ1-2, with a tentative D call TRBD1 (5 bases). The germline V gene encodes CDR1 MNHEY and CDR2 SVGAGI. Trimming left V 6 bases short and J 8 bases short, with 22 bases between. The CDR3 totals 15 residues. The CDR3 DNA sequence: TGTGCCAGCAGGATAGATAGGGGCGCCGTGGGAGGCTACACCTTC. Protein product: CASRIDRGAVGGYTF.

The sample holds a few counts of this clonotype. V gene TRBV6-1 combines with J gene TRBJ2-7; D call uncertain. Trimming left V 1 base short and J 3 bases short, with 10 bases between. This CDR3 comprises 14 residues. CDR1 and CDR2 (germline): MNHNS, SASEGT. In DNA form, the CDR3 reads TGTGCCAGCAGTGAAGGGGTAGACGTCTACGAGCAGTACTTC. This codes for CASSEGVDVYEQYF.

The chain carries TRBV11-3 and TRBJ2-5; 7 bases line up with TRBD1. The germline gives CDR1 SGHNT, CDR2 YENEEA. V lost 3 bases and J lost 2; bases outside the gene matches: 6. This CDR3 spans 15 amino acids. This CDR3 reads CASSFHPGQQETQYF. CDR3 coding DNA: TGTGCCAGCAGCTTCCACCCGGGACAGCAAGAGACCCAGTACTTC.

In the case of this clonotype: Because the CDR3's place on the DNA is in doubt, the DNA is left out and the CDR3 is given as listed by TCRdb. CDR3 region: CASSERGRRALHQPQHF. The chain combines TRBV19 with TRBJ1-5. Germline V gives CDR1 LNHDA, CDR2 SQIVND (reference sequence). A total of 17 residues make up the CDR3, ends included.

The CDR3 DNA reads as TGTGCCAGCTCACCAGAGGGGTCGTGGACTGAAGCTTTCTTT. Translated: CASSPEGSWTEAFF. The chain joins TRBV18 to TRBJ1-1, with D tentatively TRBD1 (5 bases). The V gene's germline CDR1 is KGHSH and CDR2 LQKENI. The CDR3 is made up of 14 amino acids. Deletions cut 2 bases from V and 5 bases from J, with 12 bases between.

The chain couples TRBV5-6 to TRBJ2-5; D is unresolved. The CDR3 extends over 15 amino acids. CDR1 and CDR2 (germline): SGHDT, YYEEEE. The V and J ends lost 1 base and 2 bases respectively, with 12 bases between them. The CDR3, as DNA: TGTGCCAGCAGCTTGAAGGTCGGTAATCAAGAGACCCAGTACTTC. This translates into CASSLKVGNQETQYF.

The gene calls are TRBV11-2 and TRBJ2-7; 10 bases match TRBD1. This CDR3 has 15 residues. The germline V gene has CDR1 SGHAT and CDR2 FQNNGV. Trimming removed 5 bases from V and 9 bases from J; junction bases left unmatched: 13. CDR3 protein: CASSTGDRGNRGQYF. In DNA form, the CDR3 reads TGTGCCAGCAGCACTGGGGACAGGGGCAACAGGGGGCAGTACTTC.

The chain combines TRBV4-3 with TRBJ1-6, with 10 bases identical to TRBD1. The length of the CDR3 is 17 residues. Germline lookup yields CDR1 LGHNA and CDR2 YSLEER. V dropped 4 bases and J dropped 9; count of bases not matched to a gene: 12. This CDR3 reads CASSRQTGGVPRSPLHF. DNA for the CDR3: TGCGCCAGCAGCCGTCAGACAGGGGGCGTGCCGCGTTCACCCCTCCACTTT.

The gene calls are TRBV6-1 and TRBJ1-1, with D unresolved. CDR1 and CDR2 (germline): MNHNS, SASEGT. The V end was cut by 6 bases, the J end by 1 base, with 9 bases between. This CDR3 has 13 residues. The CDR3 region is CASSYTANTEAFF. CDR3 bases: TGTGCCAGCAGCTACACAGCGAACACTGAAGCTTTCTTT.

This chain links TRBV11-2 with TRBJ1-6, with TRBD1 matching over 11 bases. This CDR3 has 13 amino acids. CDR1 SGHAT and CDR2 FQNNGV come from the germline V gene. V dropped 5 bases and J dropped 13; count of bases not matched to a gene: 4. The CDR3 bases are TGTGCCAGCAGCGGGACAGGGGGATACCCCCTCCACTTT. Amino acid sequence: CASSGTGGYPLHF.

The chain combines TRBV7-9 with TRBJ2-7, with 7 bases aligning to TRBD1. This CDR3 has 16 amino acids. V lost 5 bases, J lost 3 bases, and 13 bases stayed unmatched. Per the germline V gene, CDR1 is SEHNR and CDR2 is FQNEAQ (reference sequence). The CDR3 protein is CASSLRGQGSLYEQYF. In DNA form, the CDR3 reads TGTGCCAGCAGCCTAAGGGGGCAGGGGAGCCTCTACGAGCAGTACTTC.

This chain joins TRBV2 and TRBJ2-7; 9 bases match TRBD1. With V trimmed by 5 bases and J by 7 bases, 9 bases remained unmatched. In germline, CDR1 is SNHLY, CDR2 FYNNEI. The CDR3 runs 14 residues. The CDR3 sequence is CASSLDRGWDEQYF. The CDR3 nucleotides are TGTGCCAGCAGTTTGGACAGGGGCTGGGATGAGCAGTACTTC.